The text below deals with one T cell receptor (beta chain). Its antigen remains unidentified. cDNA libraries for TCR alpha and TCR beta, carrying sample barcodes and UMIs, came from 5'RACE with constant-segment primers. TCRdb recomputed calls from the 5' RACE reads with MiXCR, one row per CDR3 protein. The sample records around 110,000 distinct CDR3 sequences, approximately 17% being singletons. The sample belongs to a study of T-cell memory formation after mild COVID-19. Study context: The study found TCR clusters largely donor specific. General observations from the study: Some SARS-CoV-2-responding clones were already detected in memory before infection.

Germline values: CDR1 SGHNT, CDR2 YYREEE (reference sequence). J gave up 8 bases and V 4 bases, and 15 bases lay outside the gene matches. The CDR3 loop spans 17 amino acids. The specimen was PBMCs or a T cell subset sorted from them (not recorded which). This sequence originates from an adult woman who had mild COVID-19 (a few samples of this study predate the infection). Cell type and time point are not known. The chain links TRBV5-4 to TRBJ2-1; 10 nucleotides agree with TRBD1. CDR3 sequence (DNA): TGTGCCAGCAGCGACCCCGTCCTGGACAGGGGGGTGGATGAGCAGTTCTTC. Residues: CASSDPVLDRGVDEQFF. The complete variable domain, with remaining parts taken from reference TRBV5-4 and TRBJ2-1, reads ETGVTQSPTHLIKTRGQQVTLRCSSQSGHNTVSWYQQALGQGPQFIFQYYREEENGRGNFPPRFSGLQFPNYSSELNVNALELDDSALYLCASSDPVLDRGVDEQFFGPGTRLTVL.